This T cell receptor beta chain was identified in a study of T cell repertoires in cytomegalovirus infection. Study-wide context: Public TCR beta signatures marked donors with CMV infection and the matching HLA. The study, taken as a whole, reports: Within the response measured ex vivo, HLA-C-restricted CMV-specific TCR beta clonotypes were dominant.

Details on this clonotype: What it recognizes is unknown.

One entry per CDR3 protein, called by TCRdb with MiXCR from the reads. Of some 700,000 distinct CDR3 sequences in the sample, about a third were seen once. The CDR3 is 13 residues long. Germline V gives CDR1 DFQATT, CDR2 SNEGSKA (reference sequence). V was pared by 5 bases and J by 4 bases, with 7 bases of the junction left unmatched. The chain uses TRBV20-1 and TRBJ1-1; 7 bases map to TRBD1. The TCR originated in a human donor in good health (CMV status not recorded). Some clones in this sample may be carry-over from other donors' samples. The specimen was PBMCs. The CDR3: CSAGRGIGTEAFF. DNA of the CDR3: TGCAGTGCTGGCAGGGGGATCGGCACTGAAGCTTTCTTT.